The source of this TCR beta chain is a study of T cells in localized non-small cell lung cancer. Method: immunoSEQ multiplex PCR; TCRdb's copy keeps in-frame clones and lacks some. The sample includes around 100,000 clones, roughly 86% of them seen just once. Points on this clone: Its antigen remains unknown.

Whole-study findings and limits: Compared with tumor, uninvolved adjacent lung displayed greater T cell clonality, ranking highest overall.

The germline V gene encodes CDR1 SEHNR and CDR2 FQNEAQ (reference sequence). V lost 1 base and J 0 bases, leaving 13 bases between the germline ends. This CDR3 is built from 17 residues. This chain joins TRBV7-9 and TRBJ1-3; D ambiguous. The specimen comprised peripheral blood, sampled before any cancer treatment. The clonotype comes from a man between 40 and 70 years old with stage I squamous cell lung carcinoma. Here the CDR3 DNA reads TGTGCCAGCAGCTTAGGTGCCCGGGAAAACTCTGGAAACACCATATATTTT. It codes for CASSLGARENSGNTIYF.